This is a list of T cell receptor beta chains from one sample in a study of beta chain features in type 1 diabetes. TCRdb's copy holds only in-frame clones and misses some; the assay was immunoSEQ multiplex PCR. The sample holds 600,000 to 650,000 clones; roughly a sixth are singletons and the top ten take about 0.097%. The sequencing sample was made of naive CD4+ T cells from blood. The origin of the receptors is a man aged 18 to 30 in good health. CDR3s include the opening cysteine and the closing phenylalanine or tryptophan. D genes are given only for firm matches. Clone sizes are given selectively: once, few, many, or a class where the clone is expanded.

j_call clone_size d_call v_call cdr3_nt cdr3_aa
TRBJ2-5 . . TRBV7-2 TGTGCCAGCAGCTTTCAAAGGCAACAAGAGACCCAGTACTTC CASSFQRQQETQYF
TRBJ1-2 . . TRBV28 TGTGCCAGCACCCTGGGCCAGGACCTGTATGGCTACACCTTC CASTLGQDLYGYTF
TRBJ2-1 . TRBD2 TRBV7-6 TGTGCCAGCAGTCTCCTCCTAGCGGGCTTGGGCAATGAGCAGTTCTTC CASSLLLAGLGNEQFF
TRBJ2-7 . TRBD2 TRBV4-3 TGCGCCAGCAGCCAGCGATCGGGGGGAAAGAACTACGAGCAGTACTTC CASSQRSGGKNYEQYF
TRBJ1-2 few TRBD1 TRBV19 TGTGCCAGTAGTATACAACAGGGGGACTATGGCTACACCTTC CASSIQQGDYGYTF
TRBJ2-1 few . TRBV6-4 TGTGCCAGCAGTAAACAGGGTTGGGGGAACAATGAGCAGTTCTTC CASSKQGWGNNEQFF
TRBJ1-1 few TRBD1 TRBV9 TGTGCCAGCAGGCCCGGGGGACAGGAGGGCACTGAAGCTTTCTTT CASRPGGQEGTEAFF
TRBJ1-2 . . TRBV20-1 TGCAGTGCTAGATCCCTTGGCTACACCTTC CSARSLGYTF
TRBJ1-5 . TRBD1 TRBV2 TGTGCCAGCAGTCCACAGGGGCTCAATCAGCCCCAGCATTTT CASSPQGLNQPQHF
TRBJ1-2 few . TRBV5-1 TGCGCCAGCAGCTTCAATGCAGGGTCCTATGGCTACACCTTC CASSFNAGSYGYTF
TRBJ1-1 . . TRBV25-1 TGTGCCAGCATAGACCCGGGAGGGAGCACGGAAGCTTTCTTT CASIDPGGSTEAFF